This T cell receptor (beta chain) comes out of a study of naive and memory T cell subsets. Study-level findings and limits: In naive cells, over 85% of TCR sequences were seen only once. There was no ground truth to check naive and memory subset results. Possibly reflecting memory cells re-expressing CD45RA, a few larger clonotypes occurred in naive repertoires, especially CD8.

Both TRBC1 and TRBC2 were covered by a beta constant-region primer of two equimolar oligonucleotides. Four rounds of PCR amplified the ligated cDNA using nested alpha and beta constant-region primers plus SP2. Ligation attached a single-stranded oligonucleotide with a 12-nucleotide UMI and the SP2 primer to the cDNA 3' end. TCRdb redid the calling of the UMI-ligation and nested PCR reads with MiXCR, one entry per CDR3 protein. The table shows roughly 100,000 distinct CDR3 sequences, with about 14% occurring only once. This clonotype has more than one count but fewer than ten. Its target is unknown. Sequential positive selection took CD4 T cells first, then CD8 T cells. The CDR3 spans 15 residues. In germline, CDR1 is SGHVS, CDR2 FQNEAQ. V was pared by 5 bases and J by 11 bases, with 19 bases between.

The rearrangement uses TRBV7-8 and TRBJ1-6, with D perhaps TRBD1 (5 bases). The source is a human donor in good health. The sequenced material came from naive CD8+ T cells from blood. The CDR3 is CASSTRQGPRTPLHF. For the CDR3, the DNA is TGTGCCAGCAGCACTAGGCAGGGTCCGAGAACACCCCTCCACTTT. Complete variable domain (other parts from reference TRBV7-8 and TRBJ1-6): GAGVSQSPRYKVAKRGQDVALRCDPISGHVSLFWYQQALGQGPEFLTYFQNEAQLDKSGLPSDRFFAERPEGSVSTLKIQRTQQEDSAVYLCASSTRQGPRTPLHFGNGTRLTVT.